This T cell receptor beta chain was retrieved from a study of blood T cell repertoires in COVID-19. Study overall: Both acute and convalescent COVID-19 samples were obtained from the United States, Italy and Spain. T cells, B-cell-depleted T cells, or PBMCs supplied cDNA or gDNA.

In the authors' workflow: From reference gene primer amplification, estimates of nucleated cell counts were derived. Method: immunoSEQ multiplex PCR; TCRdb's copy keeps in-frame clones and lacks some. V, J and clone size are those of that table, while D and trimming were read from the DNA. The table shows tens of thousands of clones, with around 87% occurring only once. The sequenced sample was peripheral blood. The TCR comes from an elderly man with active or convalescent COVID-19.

The chain's CDR3 is CASSLPPEGAEGYTF. In DNA, the CDR3 is TGTGCCAGCAGCTTACCCCCGGAGGGGGCTGAAGGCTACACCTTC. The J gene is TRBJ1-2, the V gene TRBV11-1; 7 bases align to TRBD1. Germline V lookup: CDR1 SGHAT, CDR2 FQDESV (reference sequence). This CDR3 has 15 amino acids. V was pared by 2 bases and J by 8 bases, with 11 bases of the junction left unmatched.